Listed here is a single T cell receptor (beta chain). Its antigen is currently unknown. The entry originates in a study of cytomegalovirus exposure and HLA in healthy donors. The wider study: Roughly 80% of 398 genotyped donors fell in the Caucasian-associated ancestry cluster.

Study findings and constraints: Per published reports, the classifier diagnosed cytomegalovirus status with high specificity and sensitivity. Donors were assumed by presence/absence analyses to have roughly uniform sequencing depth.

The PCR used 60 Vbeta and 13 Jbeta primers. The table came from immunoSEQ multiplex PCR; TCRdb's copy has only in-frame clones and leaves some out. The sample carries fewer than 200,000 clones, around 84% recorded once. This CDR3 comprises 15 residues. The V end lost 8 bases, the J end lost 2 bases, and 18 bases lay between the germline ends. Germline V gives CDR1 WSHSY, CDR2 SAAADI. V is TRBV10-2 and J is TRBJ1-2, with D perhaps matching TRBD1 (6 bases). Sequenced material: PBMCs. The TCR comes from a woman under 30 in good health and CMV-seronegative. Written as DNA, the CDR3 is TGCGCCAGCCAGAGACAGGACCAACTAAACTATGGCTACACCTTC. Its protein product is CASQRQDQLNYGYTF.